This T cell receptor beta chain was documented in a study of cytotoxic CD8 clonotypes in ibrutinib-treated CLL. Study background: The patients, roughly ten relapsed/refractory and under 16 treatment-naive, included about 17 who were IGHV unmutated. Regarding the study as a whole: Different sampling times were used for sustained-remission and progressing patients.

The sequencing depth, 1 in 200,000 to 1 in 1 million T cells, was the target. Clones were sequenced by immunoSEQ multiplex PCR, and TCRdb holds only the in-frame ones, with some missing. The table lists 160,000 or so clones, approximately 80% of them singletons. Worth noting for this clone: Its target is not known.

Germline CDR1 and CDR2: MGHDK and SYGVNS. The CDR3 sequence is 16 residues long. Losses at the gene ends were 7 bases for V and 2 bases for J; bases not matched to a gene: 9. The clonotype comes from a human donor with chronic lymphocytic leukemia. This chain links TRBV25-1 with TRBJ2-1; 9 positions agree with TRBD2. The sequenced sample was PBMCs, obtained after 24 months of ibrutinib treatment. DNA for the CDR3: TGTGCCAGCATGTTAGGGCGGGAGGGCCCCTACAATGAGCAGTTCTTC. Protein product: CASMLGREGPYNEQFF.